This paragraph reports one T cell receptor (beta chain). Its antigen is not known. The data are from a study of response to subunit inactivated influenza vaccine. Study results and limitations: Researchers suggested that each seasonal influenza vaccination recruits few new T cells.

TCRdb re-derived calls from the RT-PCR reads in MiXCR, one entry per CDR3 protein. The data contain roughly 180,000 distinct CDR3 sequences, 9.2% of them singletons. The germline V gene has CDR1 SGHTA and CDR2 FQGNSA. Trimming removed 4 bases at V and 4 bases at J, with 13 bases between. CDR3 length equals 14 residues. The rearrangement links TRBV7-2 to TRBJ1-1, with D maybe TRBD1 (5 bases). This specimen was non-naive T cells sorted from PBMCs, taken on the day of vaccination. The receptor comes from a man aged 50-59 years who received an inactivated influenza vaccine. CDR3 protein: CASSSLGGGTEAFF. CDR3 sequence (DNA): TGTGCCAGCAGCTCCCTCGGGGGAGGCACTGAAGCTTTCTTT.